This T cell receptor (beta chain) was captured in a study of B cell selection in AIRE deficiency (dated by TCRdb to between 2017 and 2020). A note on the overall study: TCRbeta repertoires of sorted blood CD4+ conventional T cells and regulatory T cells were compared between AIRE-deficient patients and healthy controls. The TCR-sequenced cohort comprised roughly 5 AIRE-deficient APECED patients and roughly 5 healthy control donors.

Conventional CD4 T cells were sorted as cells that were CD4+CD127+. APECED syndrome was present in the AIRE-deficient patients. Sorting of Tconv and Treg cells intended for TCRbeta sequencing was performed on a FACSAria flow cytometer. Sorted cells were collected into 5-ml round-bottom polystyrene tubes, and dry cell pellets were frozen at -80°C before sequencing. Comment on this clone: It lacks a known antigen. No much larger clonotype is one base removed from it; base qualities were not supplied.

TCRbeta chain sequencing was performed with the immunoSEQ platform. For the original study's pipeline: When conventional T cell repertoires were pooled, patients gave 1x10^5 or so distinct in-frame TCRbeta sequences, while healthy donors gave some 1.3x10^5. Treg TCRbeta sequences found in two or more individuals were classed as public, and these public Treg TCRbeta sequences were then looked for in Tconv repertoires. Differences between groups were assessed by Mann-Whitney U tests with Bonferroni-Dunn correction in GraphPad Prism 7.03. The immuneACCESS repertoire file appears here via TCRdb, limited to in-frame rearrangements. These files lack a portion of the clones; in checked studies, under half of the deficit traces to unresolved V genes, and the cause of the others is not known. The V and J calls and clone size come from that table; D and trimming were worked out from the DNA. The sample contains 20,000 to 25,000 clones, around 97% of them found a single time. The ten largest clones capture roughly 0.3% of the sample.

Broad study findings and their caveats: Sequencing covered only TCRbeta chains, and roughly two fifths of shared healthy-donor Treg sequences were also present in healthy Tconv, possibly due to differing TCRalpha chains. Shorter CDR3s were found in shared Treg sequences, reflecting a bias toward rearrangements containing few non-templated nucleotide insertions. TCRBV gene usage, CDR3 length and TCR diversity in Tconv and Treg cells from AIRE-deficient patients were found to be similar to those in cells from healthy donors. Among 3,500 to 4,000 shared Treg TCRbeta sequences, about 30% were shared exclusively by healthy donors and around 9% exclusively by patients, which suggests that Treg selection is less efficient in the absence of AIRE. About a third of Treg TCRbeta sequences shared among healthy donors appeared in patient Tconv cells, suggesting diversion of Treg-biased clones into the Tconv compartment.

Sequenced input: conventional CD4+ T cells sorted from PBMCs. This sequence was found in a human donor with AIRE deficiency.

At the DNA level, the sequence is TGTGCCAGCGCCTCTGACAGGCTAGCGGGGTTGATTTCCTACGAGCAGTACTTC. Its protein reads: CASASDRLAGLISYEQYF. The V and J segments used are TRBV2 and TRBJ2-7; TRBD2 matches 9 bases in the middle. CDR1 and CDR2 are read off the germline V gene as SNHLY and FYNNEI. For this chain, trimming is 8 bases at the V end and 1 base at the J end, and the number of junction bases without a gene match is 18. Spanning cysteine to phenylalanine, the CDR3 consists of 18 amino acids. The entry retains the CDR3 DNA only, 54 bases that are in frame from base 1.